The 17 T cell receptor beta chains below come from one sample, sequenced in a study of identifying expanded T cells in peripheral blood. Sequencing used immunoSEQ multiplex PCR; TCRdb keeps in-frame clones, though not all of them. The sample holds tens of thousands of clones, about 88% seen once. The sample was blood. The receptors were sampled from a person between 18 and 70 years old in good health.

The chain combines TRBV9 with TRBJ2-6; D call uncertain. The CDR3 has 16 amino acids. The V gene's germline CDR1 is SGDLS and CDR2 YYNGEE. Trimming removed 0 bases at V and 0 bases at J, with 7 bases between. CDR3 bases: TGTGCCAGCAGCGTAGAGGTCAGCTCTGGGGCCAACGTCCTGACTTTC. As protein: CASSVEVSSGANVLTF.

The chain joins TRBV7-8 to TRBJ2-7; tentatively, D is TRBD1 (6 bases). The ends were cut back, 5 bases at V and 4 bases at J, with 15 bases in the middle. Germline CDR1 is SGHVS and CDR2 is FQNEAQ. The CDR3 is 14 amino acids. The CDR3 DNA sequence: TGTGCCAGCAGCAGGACAGAACTTTTTTACGAGCAGTACTTC. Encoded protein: CASSRTELFYEQYF.

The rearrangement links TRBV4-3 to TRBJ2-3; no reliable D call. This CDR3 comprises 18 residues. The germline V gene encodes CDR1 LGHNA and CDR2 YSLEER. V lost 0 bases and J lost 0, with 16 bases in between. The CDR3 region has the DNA TGCGCCAGCAGCCAAGAACCCCCAACCGCCACTAGCACAGATACGCAGTATTTT. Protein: CASSQEPPTATSTDTQYF.

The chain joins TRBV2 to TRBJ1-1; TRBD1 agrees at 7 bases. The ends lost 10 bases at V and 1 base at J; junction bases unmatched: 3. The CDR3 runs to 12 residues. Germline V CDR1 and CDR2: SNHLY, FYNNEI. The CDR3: CATRQGNTEAFF. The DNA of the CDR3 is TGTGCCACTAGACAGGGGAACACTGAAGCTTTCTTT.

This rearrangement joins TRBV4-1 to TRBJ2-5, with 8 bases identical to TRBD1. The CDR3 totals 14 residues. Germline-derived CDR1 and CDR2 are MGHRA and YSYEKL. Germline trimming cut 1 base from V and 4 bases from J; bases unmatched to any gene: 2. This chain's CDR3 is CASSQAGGGETQYF. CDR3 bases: TGCGCCAGCAGCCAAGCAGGGGGCGGAGAGACCCAGTACTTC.

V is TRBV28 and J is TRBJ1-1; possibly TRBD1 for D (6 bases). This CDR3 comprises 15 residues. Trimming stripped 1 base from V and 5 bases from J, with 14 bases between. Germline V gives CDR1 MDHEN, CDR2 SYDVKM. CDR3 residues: CASSLYAGEGTEAFF. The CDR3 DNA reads TGTGCCAGCAGTTTATACGCAGGGGAGGGTACTGAAGCTTTCTTT.

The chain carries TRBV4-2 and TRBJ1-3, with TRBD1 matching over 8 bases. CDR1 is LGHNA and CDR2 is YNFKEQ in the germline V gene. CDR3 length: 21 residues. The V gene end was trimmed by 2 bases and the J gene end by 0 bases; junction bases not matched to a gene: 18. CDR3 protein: CASSQRYSRTGTGSSGNTIYF. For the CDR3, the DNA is TGTGCCAGCAGCCAACGGTATTCCAGGACAGGGACTGGGAGCTCTGGAAACACCATATATTTT.

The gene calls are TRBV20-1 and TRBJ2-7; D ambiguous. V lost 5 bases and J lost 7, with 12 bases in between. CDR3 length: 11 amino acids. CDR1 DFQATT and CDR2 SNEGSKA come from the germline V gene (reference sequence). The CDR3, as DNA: TGCAGTGCTTACTACCGTTGGGAGCAGTACTTC. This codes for CSAYYRWEQYF.

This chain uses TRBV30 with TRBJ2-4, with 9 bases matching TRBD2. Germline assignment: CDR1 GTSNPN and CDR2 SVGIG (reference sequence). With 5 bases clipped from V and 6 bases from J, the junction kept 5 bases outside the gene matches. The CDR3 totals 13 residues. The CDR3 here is CAWGTSNLNIQYF. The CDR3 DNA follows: TGTGCCTGGGGGACTAGCAATTTAAACATTCAGTACTTC.

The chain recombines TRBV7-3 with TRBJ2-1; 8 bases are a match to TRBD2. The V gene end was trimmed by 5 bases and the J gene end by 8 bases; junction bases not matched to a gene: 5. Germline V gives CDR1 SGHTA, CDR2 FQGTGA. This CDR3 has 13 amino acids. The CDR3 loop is CASSPGGPDEQFF. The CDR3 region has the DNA TGTGCCAGCAGCCCGGGAGGGCCGGATGAGCAGTTCTTC. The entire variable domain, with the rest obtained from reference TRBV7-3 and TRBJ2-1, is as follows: GAGVSQTPSNKVTEKGKYVELRCDPISGHTALYWYRQSLGQGPEFLIYFQGTGAADDSGLPNDRFFAVRPEGSVSTLKIQRTERGDSAVYLCASSPGGPDEQFFGPGTRLTVL.

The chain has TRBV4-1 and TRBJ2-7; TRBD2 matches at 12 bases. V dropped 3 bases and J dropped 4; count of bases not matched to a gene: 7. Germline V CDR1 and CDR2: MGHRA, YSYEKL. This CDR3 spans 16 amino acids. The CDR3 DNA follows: TGCGCCAGCAGCCAGGCCACCGGGACTAGCGGGTACGAGCAGTACTTC. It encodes CASSQATGTSGYEQYF.

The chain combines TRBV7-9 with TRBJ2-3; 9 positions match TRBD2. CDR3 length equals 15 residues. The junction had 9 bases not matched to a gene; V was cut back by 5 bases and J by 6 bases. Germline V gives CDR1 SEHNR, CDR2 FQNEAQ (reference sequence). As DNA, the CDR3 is TGTGCCAGCAGCGTACACGGGACTAGCATCGATACGCAGTATTTT. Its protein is CASSVHGTSIDTQYF.

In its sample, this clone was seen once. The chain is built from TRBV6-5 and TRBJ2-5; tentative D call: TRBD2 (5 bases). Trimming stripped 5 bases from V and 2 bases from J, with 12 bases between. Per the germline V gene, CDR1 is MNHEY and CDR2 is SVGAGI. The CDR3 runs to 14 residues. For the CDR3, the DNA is TGTGCCAGCAGTACGACAAGCGGACAAGAGACCCAGTACTTC. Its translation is CASSTTSGQETQYF.

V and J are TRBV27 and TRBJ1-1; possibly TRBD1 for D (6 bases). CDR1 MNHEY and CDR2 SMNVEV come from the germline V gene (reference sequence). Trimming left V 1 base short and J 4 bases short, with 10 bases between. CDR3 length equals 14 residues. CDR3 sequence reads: CASSLYAQGTEAFF. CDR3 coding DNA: TGTGCCAGCAGTTTATACGCACAGGGCACTGAAGCTTTCTTT.

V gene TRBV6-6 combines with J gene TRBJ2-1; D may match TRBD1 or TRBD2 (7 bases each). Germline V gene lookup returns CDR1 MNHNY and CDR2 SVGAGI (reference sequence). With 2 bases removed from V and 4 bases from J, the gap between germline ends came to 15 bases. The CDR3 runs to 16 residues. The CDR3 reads CASSYTNRGGYNEQFF. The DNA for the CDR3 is TGTGCCAGCAGTTACACTAACAGGGGAGGGTACAATGAGCAGTTCTTC.

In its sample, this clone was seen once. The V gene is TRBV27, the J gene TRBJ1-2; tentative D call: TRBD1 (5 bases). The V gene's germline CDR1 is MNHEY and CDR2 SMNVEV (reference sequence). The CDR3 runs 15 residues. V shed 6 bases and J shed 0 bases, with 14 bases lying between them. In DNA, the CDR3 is TGTGCCAGCAGCCCCGTCCCAGGGACTAACTATGGCTACACCTTC. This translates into CASSPVPGTNYGYTF.

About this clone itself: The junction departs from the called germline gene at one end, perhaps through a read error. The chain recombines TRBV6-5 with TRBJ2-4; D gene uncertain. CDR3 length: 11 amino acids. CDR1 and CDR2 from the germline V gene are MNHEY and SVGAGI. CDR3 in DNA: TGTGCCAGCAGAGCCGGTGTCCCTAAAACCTTC. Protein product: CASRAGVPKTF.